The T cell receptor beta chain under discussion was sequenced for a study of blood T cell repertoires in COVID-19. The protocol was immunoSEQ multiplex PCR, while the TCRdb copy is restricted to in-frame clones and leaves out a portion. The profile shows about 210,000 clones, roughly 86% of them singletons. The sample holds one count of this clone. This CDR3 comprises 13 residues. The germline gives CDR1 MNHEY, CDR2 SVGAGI. Trimming left V 5 bases short and J 4 bases short, with 11 bases between. Material: peripheral blood. The gene calls are TRBV6-5 and TRBJ1-2; D is perhaps TRBD1 (6 bases). This TCR came from a woman in her thirties or forties with acute or convalescent COVID-19. The CDR3 here is CASSLDRIYGYTF. The CDR3 nucleotides read TGTGCCAGCAGTCTGGACAGAATCTATGGCTACACCTTC.